A selection of T cell receptor beta chains follows, all from one sample in a study of T cell changes during pregnancy in multiple sclerosis. Profiling relied on immunoSEQ multiplex PCR, and the TCRdb table lists in-frame clones only, not all of them. Here the sample spans tens of thousands of clones, around 94% being singletons. The sample consisted of CD4+ T cells from peripheral blood mononuclear cells, taken after pregnancy. These receptors all stem from a female donor with multiple sclerosis, enrolled in a pregnancy study. Each CDR3 is given with its conserved first and last residue. D genes are given only for firm matches. Clone size, where shown, is once, few, many, or a class for clones that have expanded.

CDR3nt	CDR3aa	d_gene	abundance	v_gene	j_gene
TGTGCCAGTAGTATATGGACAGGGACCTATAGCAATCAGCCCCAGCATTTT	CASSIWTGTYSNQPQHF	TRBD1	.	TRBV19	TRBJ1-5
TGTGCCAGCTCACCAGAAACAGTTCGAAGCACAGATACGCAGTATTTT	CASSPETVRSTDTQYF	.	.	TRBV18	TRBJ2-3
TGTGCCAGTAGTATCGCCGGGACTAGCGGGCCTCACTCCTACGAGCAGTACTTC	CASSIAGTSGPHSYEQYF	TRBD2	.	TRBV19	TRBJ2-7
TGTGCCAGCAGCTTATGGGGGCCTGACACTGAAGCTTTCTTT	CASSLWGPDTEAFF	.	once	TRBV7-2	TRBJ1-1
TGTGCCAGCAGCCCCGGGACAGGGGGCACTGAAGCTTTCTTT	CASSPGTGGTEAFF	TRBD1	.	TRBV6-1	TRBJ1-1
TGCGCCAGCAGCTTTATAGATATGAACACTGAAGCTTTCTTT	CASSFIDMNTEAFF	.	once	TRBV5-1	TRBJ1-1
TGTGCCAGCAGCTTCCCCCCTCTAGCGGACACTAGCACAGATACGCAGTATTTT	CASSFPPLADTSTDTQYF	TRBD2	.	TRBV5-6	TRBJ2-3
TGTGCCAGCAGCTTAGCGGGAGGAGGGAATGAGCAGTTCTTC	CASSLAGGGNEQFF	.	once	TRBV7-9	TRBJ2-1
TGTGCCGGGGGCAGACCCGAATACAATGAGCAGTTCTTC	CAGGRPEYNEQFF	.	.	TRBV28	TRBJ2-1
TGCGCCAGCAGCACCCCACTAGCGGGAGGGAACGATGAGCAGTTCTTC	CASSTPLAGGNDEQFF	TRBD2	.	TRBV5-1	TRBJ2-1
TGCGCCAGCAGCCGCAATCGGGGACAGGGTAACAATGAGCAGTTCTTC	CASSRNRGQGNNEQFF	TRBD1	.	TRBV5-1	TRBJ2-1
TGTGCCAGTAGTATGACAGCGACAACCTACGAGCAGTACTTC	CASSMTATTYEQYF	.	.	TRBV19	TRBJ2-7
TGTGCCAGCAGTGTAGGGGTTTCGAGCAATCAGCCCCAGCATTTT	CASSVGVSSNQPQHF	.	.	TRBV2	TRBJ1-5
TGTGCCAGCAGCGTCTCGCCGGGACAGCGGGGGGAGACCCAGTACTTC	CASSVSPGQRGETQYF	.	.	TRBV9	TRBJ2-5
TGTGCCAGCTTGAGGGATCTGCTGGCTAATGAAAAACTGTTTTTT	CASLRDLLANEKLFF	.	.	TRBV2	TRBJ1-4
TGTGCCAGCAGCTTGGAAGGGGGCCCCTACGAGCAGTACTTC	CASSLEGGPYEQYF	TRBD1	.	TRBV5-5	TRBJ2-7
TGTGCCAGCAGAGCTAACAGGGTCTCTGGGGCCAACGTCCTGACTTTC	CASRANRVSGANVLTF	.	.	TRBV2	TRBJ2-6
TGTGCCAGCAGCCGAGGGACAGGGGTATCCTACGAGCAGTACTTC	CASSRGTGVSYEQYF	TRBD1	.	TRBV27	TRBJ2-7
TGCGCCAGCAGCTCGCTTCACTTACAGGGTTTTGCGGCTGGGGAGCTGTTTTTT	CASSSLHLQGFAAGELFF	.	.	TRBV5-1	TRBJ2-2
TGTGCCAGCAGCGTAGCCAGCGGGAGGACAGATACGCAGTATTTT	CASSVASGRTDTQYF	TRBD2	.	TRBV9	TRBJ2-3
TGTGCCAGCAGCTTACCGGGACAGGGTAATTCACCCCTCCACTTT	CASSLPGQGNSPLHF	TRBD1	.	TRBV5-4	TRBJ1-6
TGTGCCAGTATGAGGACAGATAGCAATCAGCCCCAGCATTTT	CASMRTDSNQPQHF	.	.	TRBV28	TRBJ1-5
TGTGCCAGTAAAACTAGCGGGAGATCGGATACGCAGTATTTT	CASKTSGRSDTQYF	TRBD2	once	TRBV19	TRBJ2-3
TGCGCCAGCAGTTCGGGGGGACACCCCCCGGACCCTAACCGTCTGAGCACAGATACGCAGTATTTT	CASSSGGHPPDPNRLSTDTQYF	.	few	TRBV23-1	TRBJ2-3
TGTGCCAGCAGTTGGACAGGGGGCACTGAAGCTTTCTTT	CASSWTGGTEAFF	TRBD1	.	TRBV28	TRBJ1-1
TGTGCCAGTAGTATATTGGGACTAGCGGGAGAAGAGACCCAGTACTTC	CASSILGLAGEETQYF	TRBD2	.	TRBV19	TRBJ2-5
TGTGCCAGCAGCCCGAGCTCCTACAATGAGCAGTTCTTC	CASSPSSYNEQFF	.	.	TRBV11-2	TRBJ2-1
TGTGCCAGCAGTTACTCGATGGGCGAACGGGGGACCCAGTACTTC	CASSYSMGERGTQYF	.	.	TRBV6-5	TRBJ2-5
TGTGCCAGCTCACCCCCGGGAAACCTAATCACCGGGGAGCTGTTTTTT	CASSPPGNLITGELFF	.	once	TRBV18	TRBJ2-2
TGTGCCAGCAGCATAAGGACAGCCGAGCAGTTCTTC	CASSIRTAEQFF	.	.	TRBV7-9	TRBJ2-1
TGTGCCAGCAGCCAAGATCTACCGTATAGCGGGAGCGCTAGCACAGATACGCAGTATTTT	CASSQDLPYSGSASTDTQYF	TRBD2	.	TRBV4-2	TRBJ2-3